What follows is one TCR beta chain and its context. This clonotype was picked up many times. The antigen it binds to is not known. Base qualities were left out, and no much larger clone turns up one base away. The library was made by PCR. Reads for this sample came from an Illumina HiSeq 4000. Bulk TCR libraries were generated as previously described, with the TCR primers listed in Table S5 used. Total RNA was purified with the Qiagen AllPrep DNA/RNA kit. Before analysis, reads from multiple sequencing runs of the same library were pooled. The authors processed their data as follows. Reads were retained only if the reads had an exact TCR constant sequence, and the retained reads were trimmed to 150 nt and grouped according to their 12-nt molecular barcodes. Within each barcode group, reads were sub-clustered at a 15% Levenshtein threshold, and quality-weighted consensus sequences were built per RNA molecule. Non-functional sequences were discarded, and so were lower-count sequences lying one edit away from another sequence. Based on fitting two negative binomial distributions, any barcode sub-cluster with under 20% of the maximum read count was discarded. The public reads were reanalyzed by TCRdb: fastp trimming at Q25, MiXCR alignment, in-frame beta chains only. Each entry merges the rows of one CDR3 protein and shows their most common DNA and genes. These V and J calls rely on TCRdb rather than the paper's analysis. The sample table records tens of thousands of distinct CDR3 sequences; approximately 18% of these occur just once. Approximately 1.5% of the sample is in the top ten clones.

This record belongs to a study of molecular identifiers for immune sequencing clone quantification (dated 2018 in TCRdb). Concerning the study at large: For a replicate experiment, RNA from approximately 20,000 or 100,000 naive CD8 T cells was divided into five aliquots, and four of the five aliquots were sequenced. This methods study used CD8 T cells to benchmark TCR RNA copy counting and molecular-identifier clustering-based TCR repertoire sequencing (MIDCIRS).

Libraries of naive CD8 T cells were generated from about 21,000 to 970,000 sorted cells, with 10%, 30% or 50% of the purified RNA used. Naive CD8 T cells were FACS-sorted as CD8+CD4-CCR7+CD45RA+ on a BD FACSAria II into RLT Plus buffer. To test detection sensitivity, Jurkat RNA equivalent to more than 8 TCR copies was spiked into samples of about 19,000-1,000,000 naive CD8 T cells. Enrichment of CD8 T cells was done with RosetteSep CD8+ T Cell Enrichment Cocktail plus Ficoll-Paque, and ACK red cell lysis came afterward. The germline V gene (reference sequence) sets CDR1 to SEHNR and CDR2 to FQNEAQ. From the cysteine through the phenylalanine, the CDR3 covers 15 amino acids. Only the CDR3 portion is preserved as DNA: 45 bases, with reading frame beginning at the first base. V is reduced by 2 bases and J by 6 bases, leaving a spacing of 14 bases between them. The study at large found these results: In CMV-specific effector cells, clones with more than 20 RNA copies contained over 99% of molecules, whereas in naive cells such clones contained under 1% of molecules. Approximately 3.1 recovered TCR RNA copies per cell were obtained by modeling, versus approximately 9 by digital PCR, implying a capture efficiency of about 30%. Identical TCR molecules sharing a barcode could cause highly expanded clone sizes to be underestimated. The naive libraries included spiked-in Jurkat TCR RNA (around 10 copies' worth), and this RNA is not part of the donor repertoire. When barcode sub-clustering was omitted, TCR diversity was inflated by chimeric consensus sequences, with chimeras reaching as high as 47%. Even against a background of roughly 1 million naive CD8 T cells, spiked-in Jurkat TCR RNA amounting to a single cell's worth was reported to be detectable.

The chain is encoded by TRBV7-9 joined to TRBJ2-1; the D gene is perhaps TRBD2, on 6 matching bases. The TCR sequence derives from a human donor in good health. Some libraries in this study had Jurkat cell RNA spiked in. Specimen: naive CD8+ T cells from blood, with Jurkat cell RNA spiked in. Interpreted using the paper, the cell subset or site label stands for: FACS-sorted CD8+CD4-CCR7+CD45RA+ naive T cells. The DNA is as follows: TGTGCCAGCAGCTTAACGGGAGTGAAGATCAATGAGCAGTTCTTC. The resulting protein is CASSLTGVKINEQFF. Outside the CDR3, residues come from the reference TRBV7-9 and TRBJ2-1 proteins, so the full variable domain is: DTGVSQNPRHKITKRGQNVTFRCDPISEHNRLYWYRQTLGQGPEFLTYFQNEAQLEKSRLLSDRFSAERPKGSFSTLEIQRTEQGDSAMYLCASSLTGVKINEQFFGPGTRLTVL.